This T cell receptor (beta chain) was observed in a study of PD-1 blockade in classical Hodgkin lymphoma. Across the whole study: The study gave patients nivolumab 3 mg/kg intravenously every 2 weeks.

This table comes from immunoSEQ multiplex PCR, and its TCRdb copy is limited to in-frame clones, with some not included. This sample has some 25,000 clones, with just over 85% found just once. Trimming removed 4 bases from V and 4 bases from J; junction bases left unmatched: 6. The CDR3 contains 14 residues. Looked up from germline, CDR1 is SGHDT and CDR2 is YYEEEE. Exposure to brentuximab vedotin varied, and each patient had relapsed following autologous stem cell transplantation. CD8+ T cells were isolated from thawed PBMCs by magnetic negative selection. Findings of the study overall: Whereas CD4+ TCR diversity had risen significantly by C4D1, CD8+ TCR diversity had not. Individuals initiating nivolumab under 1 year after ASCT were excluded. In newly diagnosed patients, baseline TCR diversity was reportedly below that of healthy donors.

Remarks on this clone: The antigen is not known.

The sequence came from a human donor with classical Hodgkin lymphoma. The chain employs TRBV5-6 and TRBJ1-2, with 8 bases matching TRBD1. Here the sequenced sample was CD8+ T cells from blood, taken at baseline. CDR3 sequence reads: CASSPDRGVYGYTF. CDR3 coding DNA: TGTGCCAGCAGCCCCGACAGGGGCGTCTATGGCTACACCTTC.